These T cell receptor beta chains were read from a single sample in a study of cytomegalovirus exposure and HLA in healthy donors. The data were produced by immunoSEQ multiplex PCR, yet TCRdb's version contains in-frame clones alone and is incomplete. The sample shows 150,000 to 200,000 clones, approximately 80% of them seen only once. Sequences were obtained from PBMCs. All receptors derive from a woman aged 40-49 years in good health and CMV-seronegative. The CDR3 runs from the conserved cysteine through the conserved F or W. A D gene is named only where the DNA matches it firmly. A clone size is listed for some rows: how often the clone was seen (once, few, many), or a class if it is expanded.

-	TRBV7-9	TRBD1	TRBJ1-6	TGTGCCAGCAGCCACTCGGGGACAGGGGTACGGTCACCCCTCCACTTT	CASSHSGTGVRSPLHF
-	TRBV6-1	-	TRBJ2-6	TGTGCCAGCAGTGGGCTGGCAGGGGCCAACGTCCTGACTTTC	CASSGLAGANVLTF
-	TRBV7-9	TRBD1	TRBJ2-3	TGTGCCAGCAGCTGGCGGGACAGGGGCACAGATACGCAGTATTTT	CASSWRDRGTDTQYF
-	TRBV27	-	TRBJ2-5	TGTGCCAGCAGTAAGAGTAAAGAGACCCAGTACTTC	CASSKSKETQYF
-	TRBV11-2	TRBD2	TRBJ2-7	TGTGCCAGCAGCTTACCCCTTAGCGGGACACGCTCCTACGAGCAGTACTTC	CASSLPLSGTRSYEQYF
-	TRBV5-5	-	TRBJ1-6	TGTGCCAGCAGATCCGGACAAACTGATTCACCCCTCCACTTT	CASRSGQTDSPLHF
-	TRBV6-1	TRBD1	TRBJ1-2	TGTGCCAGCAGTGAATCACAGGGGTATTATGGCTACACCTTC	CASSESQGYYGYTF
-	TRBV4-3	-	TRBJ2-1	TGCGCCAGCAGCCAAGCCAGAAGGGGCAATGAGCAGTTCTTC	CASSQARRGNEQFF
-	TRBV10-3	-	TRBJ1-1	TGTGCCATCAGTGAGTTTGGGGGGTCGGACGCTGAAGCTTTCTTT	CAISEFGGSDAEAFF
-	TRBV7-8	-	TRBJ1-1	TGTGCCAGCAGCCCGAGGGGTCTCAGGGGGAACACTGAAGCTTTCTTT	CASSPRGLRGNTEAFF
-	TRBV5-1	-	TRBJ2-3	TGCGCCAGCAGCCAAGTATATGGCACCCTCCCAGATACGCAGTATTTT	CASSQVYGTLPDTQYF
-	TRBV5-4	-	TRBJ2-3	TGTGCCAGCAGCTTGTCGGTGTTCACAGATACGCAGTATTTT	CASSLSVFTDTQYF
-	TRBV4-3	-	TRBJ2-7	TGCGCCAGCAGCCAAGAATCGCGGGACTTCATTTCCTACGAGCAGTACTTC	CASSQESRDFISYEQYF
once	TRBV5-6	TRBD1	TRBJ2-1	TGTGCCAGCAGACGGACGGGACAGGGTAAGAATGAGCAGTTCTTC	CASRRTGQGKNEQFF
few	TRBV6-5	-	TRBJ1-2	TGTGCCAGCAGTTACTCGGGGGGGCCATATGGCTACACCTTC	CASSYSGGPYGYTF
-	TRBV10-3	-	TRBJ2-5	TGTGCCATCAGTAAGGGGGAGACCCAGTACTTC	CAISKGETQYF